The 31 T cell receptor beta chains in this list originate from one sample, sequenced in a study of T cells in localized non-small cell lung cancer. Profiled with immunoSEQ multiplex PCR; TCRdb holds only in-frame clones, not every one. The repertoire includes over 30,000 clones, about 90% of them detected once, and approximately 2.6% sits in the top ten. This material consisted of peripheral blood, taken before any cancer treatment. All receptors come from a woman aged 35 to 70 with stage I lung adenocarcinoma.

The gene calls are TRBV19 and TRBJ2-7, with TRBD1 as a possible D gene (5 bases). V was trimmed by 1 base and J by 3 bases, leaving 16 bases between them. In germline, CDR1 is LNHDA, CDR2 SQIVND (reference sequence). CDR3 length: 16 residues. This CDR3 is CASSIGTRAINYEQYF. The CDR3, as DNA: TGTGCCAGTAGTATAGGGACCAGGGCAATTAACTACGAGCAGTACTTC.

With regard to this clone: One junction end disagrees with the germline gene, perhaps due to a read error. This chain joins TRBV10-2 and TRBJ2-5; 10 bases are a match to TRBD2. Germline lookup yields CDR1 WSHSY and CDR2 SAAADI. The CDR3 runs to 16 residues. CDR3: CASSEGRTSGQGTQYF. The CDR3 bases are TGCGCCAGCAGTGAAGGTCGGACTAGCGGCCAAGGGACCCAGTACTTC.

The chain carries TRBV9 and TRBJ1-1; TRBD1 matches at 12 bases. Looked up from germline, CDR1 is SGDLS and CDR2 is YYNGEE. With V trimmed by 4 bases and J by 8 bases, 6 bases remained unmatched. This CDR3 spans 14 amino acids. Written as DNA, the CDR3 is TGTGCCAGCAGCAAGGGACAGGGGGCCGGGGAAGCTTTCTTT. Residues: CASSKGQGAGEAFF.

V usage is TRBV6-5 and J usage is TRBJ1-3; the match to TRBD1 covers 7 bases. The V gene end was trimmed by 6 bases and the J gene end by 2 bases; junction bases not matched to a gene: 4. This CDR3 has 14 amino acids. Germline CDR1 is MNHEY and CDR2 is SVGAGI. CDR3: CASRRTGTGNTIYF. The CDR3, as DNA: TGTGCCAGCAGACGGACAGGAACTGGAAACACCATATATTTT.

The rearrangement links TRBV10-2 to TRBJ2-1; D is unclear. Germline loops: CDR1 WSHSY, CDR2 SAAADI. V lost 7 bases to trimming and J lost 1 base, with 8 bases between them. The CDR3 is 13 amino acids. The CDR3 nucleotides read TGCGCCAGCACTGGGTTTTCCTACAATGAGCAGTTCTTC. It translates to CASTGFSYNEQFF.

V gene TRBV10-3 combines with J gene TRBJ2-7, with 11 bases matching TRBD1. This CDR3 spans 15 amino acids. V shed 7 bases, J shed 2 bases, and the junction held 7 bases outside the gene matches. The germline V gene encodes CDR1 ENHRY and CDR2 SYGVKD. In nucleotides, the CDR3 is TGTGCCATCAATTCACCGGGACAGGGGGCCTACGAGCAGTACTTC. This encodes CAINSPGQGAYEQYF.

This chain joins TRBV7-2 and TRBJ1-3; 11 bases are a match to TRBD1. Germline values: CDR1 SGHTA, CDR2 FQGNSA. This CDR3 comprises 16 residues. The J segment lost 4 bases and the V segment lost 5 bases, leaving 7 bases of the junction unmatched. The CDR3 protein is CASSPRGQGGGNTIYF. The CDR3 DNA reads TGTGCCAGCAGCCCGCGGGGACAGGGGGGAGGAAACACCATATATTTT.

This chain connects TRBV18 to TRBJ2-3, with D tentatively TRBD1 (6 bases). V was trimmed by 0 bases and J by 3 bases, leaving 13 bases between them. The CDR3 is made up of 16 amino acids. The germline V gene encodes CDR1 KGHSH and CDR2 LQKENI. The DNA for the CDR3 is TGTGCCAGCTCACCACCTGGGACATCGTGGACAGATACGCAGTATTTT. It specifies CASSPPGTSWTDTQYF. Complete variable domain (other parts from reference TRBV18 and TRBJ2-3): NAGVMQNPRHLVRRRGQEARLRCSPMKGHSHVYWYRQLPEEGLKFMVYLQKENIIDESGMPKERFSAEFPKEGPSILRIQQVVRGDSAAYFCASSPPGTSWTDTQYFGPGTRLTVL.

The rearrangement uses TRBV2 and TRBJ1-2; 9 nucleotides match TRBD1. The V gene's germline CDR1 is SNHLY and CDR2 FYNNEI. Trimming removed 4 bases from V and 8 bases from J; junction bases left unmatched: 11. This CDR3 is built from 15 residues. CDR3 sequence: CASSGITGGASGYTF. Written as DNA, the CDR3 is TGTGCCAGCAGTGGGATAACAGGGGGCGCGTCAGGCTACACCTTC.

V and J are TRBV9 and TRBJ1-1, with D possibly being TRBD1 (5 bases). Germline V lookup: CDR1 SGDLS, CDR2 YYNGEE. Trimming took off 4 bases at V and 4 bases at J, with 14 bases between the two ends. The CDR3 has 14 amino acids. The CDR3 region has the DNA TGTGCCAGCAGCCCTCGAGGGGTGAGCACTGAAGCTTTCTTT. Translating gives CASSPRGVSTEAFF. Based on the CDR3 plus reference TRBV9 and TRBJ1-1, the full variable domain is DSGVTQTPKHLITATGQRVTLRCSPRSGDLSVYWYQQSLDQGLQFLIQYYNGEERAKGNILERFSAQQFPDLHSELNLSSLELGDSALYFCASSPRGVSTEAFFGQGTRLTVV.

The rearrangement joins TRBV28 to TRBJ2-6, with D maybe TRBD1 (6 bases). V was cut by 4 bases and J by 0 bases, with 7 bases left in between. The CDR3 is made up of 15 amino acids. The germline CDR1 and CDR2 sequences are MDHEN and SYDVKM. The CDR3 loop reads CASSWGHSGANVLTF. The CDR3 DNA follows: TGTGCCAGCAGTTGGGGGCACTCTGGGGCCAACGTCCTGACTTTC.

The chain combines TRBV7-6 with TRBJ1-5; the D gene is possibly TRBD1 (6 bases). V was clipped by 2 bases and J by 3 bases, with 11 bases between them. Germline assignment: CDR1 SGHVS and CDR2 FNYEAQ. CDR3 length: 15 residues. CDR3 sequence (DNA): TGTGCCAGCAGCTTACAGTCAGGGGCCAATCAGCCCCAGCATTTT. It encodes CASSLQSGANQPQHF.

J is TRBJ2-7 and V is TRBV19, with 8 bases that match TRBD1. The CDR3 loop spans 14 amino acids. The J segment lost 2 bases and the V segment lost 5 bases, leaving 5 bases of the junction unmatched. From germline, CDR1 is LNHDA and CDR2 SQIVND (reference sequence). In DNA form, the CDR3 reads TGTGCCAGTAGTTCCTGGACAGGGACCTACGAGCAGTACTTC. Translation gives CASSSWTGTYEQYF.

The V gene is TRBV19, the J gene TRBJ2-5, with 12 bases aligning to TRBD2. The CDR3 is 17 residues long. The germline V gene encodes CDR1 LNHDA and CDR2 SQIVND (reference sequence). The J segment lost 2 bases and the V segment lost 8 bases, leaving 12 bases of the junction unmatched. CDR3 loop: CASFPTWTSGEQETQYF. The CDR3 region has the DNA TGTGCCAGTTTCCCGACGTGGACTAGCGGGGAACAAGAGACCCAGTACTTC.

This rearrangement joins TRBV2 to TRBJ1-1; 9 nucleotides line up with TRBD1. CDR3 length: 14 residues. CDR1 is SNHLY and CDR2 is FYNNEI in the germline V gene. V trimming: 6 bases; J trimming: 3 bases; junction bases outside the gene matches: 5. The CDR3 DNA is TGTGCCAGCAGCAACAGGGGGCTAGACACTGAAGCTTTCTTT. It specifies CASSNRGLDTEAFF.

The chain carries TRBV7-3 and TRBJ2-2; the match to TRBD2 covers 8 bases. J was trimmed by 4 bases and V by 5 bases; bases with no gene match: 6. The CDR3 loop spans 15 amino acids. CDR1 and CDR2 (germline): SGHTA, FQGTGA. CDR3 protein: CASSRGLAGTGELFF. In DNA form, the CDR3 reads TGTGCCAGCAGCCGCGGACTAGCTGGCACCGGGGAGCTGTTTTTT.

The chain uses TRBV7-6 and TRBJ2-3, with 9 bases fitting TRBD2. Trimming cost V 3 bases and J 2 bases; bases outside gene matches: 6. The germline V gene has CDR1 SGHVS and CDR2 FNYEAQ. This CDR3 has 16 residues. CDR3 protein: CASSFVAGVSTDTQYF. DNA for the CDR3: TGTGCCAGCAGCTTTGTAGCGGGAGTTTCCACAGATACGCAGTATTTT.

The chain links TRBV9 to TRBJ2-1; 9 bases line up with TRBD2. Germline CDR1 and CDR2: SGDLS and YYNGEE. The junction had 10 bases not matched to a gene; V was cut back by 3 bases and J by 6 bases. The CDR3 length is 16 residues. CDR3 DNA: TGTGCCAGCAGCGCGGTAGCGGGAGATCGGGGCAATGAGCAGTTCTTC. Translating gives CASSAVAGDRGNEQFF.

The chain employs TRBV5-1 and TRBJ2-3; maybe TRBD2 (6 bases). The germline V and J ends were trimmed by 0 bases and 2 bases, with 13 bases remaining between them. Germline V gene lookup returns CDR1 SGHRS and CDR2 YFSETQ. The CDR3 runs 16 residues. This CDR3 reads CASSLAGLPTTDTQYF. The CDR3 coding sequence is TGCGCCAGCAGCTTGGCGGGACTCCCGACCACAGATACGCAGTATTTT.

The V and J genes are TRBV27 and TRBJ2-7, with unresolved D. Germline lookup yields CDR1 MNHEY and CDR2 SMNVEV (reference sequence). The V end lost 8 bases, the J end lost 9 bases, and 14 bases lay between the germline ends. This CDR3 region has 11 residues. The CDR3 DNA reads TGTGCCAGCGGTTCCCAGCAGTGGCAGTACTTC. This codes for CASGSQQWQYF.

V usage is TRBV28 and J usage is TRBJ2-2; the match to TRBD2 covers 7 bases. CDR3 size: 15 residues. The V gene end was trimmed by 4 bases and the J gene end by 3 bases; junction bases not matched to a gene: 5. The germline CDR1 and CDR2 sequences are MDHEN and SYDVKM. CDR3 protein: CASSSGGSDTGELFF. CDR3 DNA: TGTGCCAGCAGTTCGGGGGGATCGGACACCGGGGAGCTGTTTTTT.

The V and J genes are TRBV27 and TRBJ2-3; D remains ambiguous. The germline V gene has CDR1 MNHEY and CDR2 SMNVEV (reference sequence). This CDR3 spans 15 amino acids. The CDR3 region is CAASPLDSSTDTQYF. The CDR3 DNA is TGTGCTGCCAGCCCTCTGGATTCTAGCACAGATACGCAGTATTTT.

J is TRBJ1-2 and V is TRBV2; D possibly corresponds to TRBD1 (5 bases). V lost 4 bases and J lost 8, with 8 bases in between. The CDR3 loop spans 11 amino acids. CDR1 is SNHLY, CDR2 FYNNEI, per germline. The CDR3 sequence: CASSAGQGYTF. The CDR3 nucleotides are TGTGCCAGCAGTGCAGGGCAAGGCTACACCTTC.

The gene calls are TRBV5-1 and TRBJ2-2; either TRBD1 or TRBD2 may supply D (5 bases each). Deletions cut 4 bases from V and 6 bases from J, with 22 bases between. In germline, CDR1 is SGHRS, CDR2 YFSETQ. CDR3 length: 17 amino acids. The CDR3 nucleotides read TGCGCCAGCAGCCCCTCTCCCGGGACCTATACAGCCGGGGAGCTGTTTTTT. Amino acid sequence: CASSPSPGTYTAGELFF.

The chain combines TRBV5-1 with TRBJ2-1; TRBD2 aligns across 7 bases. Germline CDR1 and CDR2: SGHRS and YFSETQ. The CDR3 totals 15 residues. V was clipped by 0 bases and J by 7 bases; unmatched bases: 7. The CDR3 DNA follows: TGCGCCAGCAGCTTGGTGGCGGGAGCGATGAATGAGCAGTTCTTC. Translated, it gives CASSLVAGAMNEQFF.

The sample holds one count of this clone. The chain has TRBV27 and TRBJ1-2; D is ambiguous. The CDR3 sequence is 15 residues long. The V end lost 3 bases, the J end lost 9 bases, and 20 bases lay between the germline ends. The germline CDR1 and CDR2 sequences are MNHEY and SMNVEV (reference sequence). CDR3 amino acids: CASSFLPDGDFSYTF. DNA of the CDR3: TGTGCCAGCAGTTTCCTCCCAGACGGGGATTTCAGCTACACCTTC.

This rearrangement joins TRBV27 to TRBJ2-2, with a tentative D call TRBD2 (7 bases). CDR3 length: 14 residues. V gave up 8 bases and J gave up 5 bases, with 15 bases separating them. Germline V gene lookup returns CDR1 MNHEY and CDR2 SMNVEV (reference sequence). For the CDR3, the DNA is TGTGCCAGCGGGAGGGGGTATGGGACCGGGGAGCTGTTTTTT. Translated: CASGRGYGTGELFF.

The chain links TRBV21-1 to TRBJ2-7; TRBD1, as called in the table, went unchecked against the DNA. TRBV21-1 is a known pseudogene. The CDR3 runs to 15 residues. The CDR3 DNA is TGTGCCAGCAGCGAGAGGTGGCAGGGGGCGGGCGAGCAGTACTTC. Residues: CASSERWQGAGEQYF.

The rearrangement uses TRBV7-2 and TRBJ1-4; 7 bases match TRBD1. The CDR3 has 12 amino acids. Trimming at V came to 6 bases and at J to 7 bases, leaving 2 bases not matched to a gene. Germline values: CDR1 SGHTA, CDR2 FQGNSA. The CDR3 reads CASRQGSEKLFF. The CDR3 DNA follows: TGTGCCAGCAGACAGGGGAGTGAAAAACTGTTTTTT.

V is TRBV5-4 and J is TRBJ2-7, with TRBD2 matching over 8 bases. Per germline, CDR1 SGHNT and CDR2 YYREEE (reference sequence). V shed 0 bases, J shed 0 bases, and the junction held 5 bases outside the gene matches. CDR3 size: 16 residues. The CDR3 sequence: CASSLGGGRSSYEQYF. In DNA, the CDR3 is TGTGCCAGCAGCTTGGGTGGCGGGAGGAGCTCCTACGAGCAGTACTTC.

This clone was seen just once. The rearrangement links TRBV5-4 to TRBJ2-5; 11 bases are shared with TRBD2. Germline CDR1 and CDR2: SGHNT and YYREEE (reference sequence). The V segment lost 4 bases and the J segment 4 bases; nucleotides outside the gene matches: 12. The CDR3 runs 17 residues. CDR3 residues: CASSNLELAGVGETQYF. The DNA for the CDR3 is TGTGCCAGCAGCAACCTCGAACTAGCGGGAGTAGGAGAGACCCAGTACTTC.